The 26 T cell receptor beta chains below all came from one sample that was sequenced in a study of CD8+CD57+ T cells in acquired aplastic anemia. The patients chosen for sequencing had shown expansion of CD8+CD57+ cells (detected by flow cytometry). The study profiled TCR beta VDJ and CDR3 using genomic DNA as template. TCRdb re-analysed the reads in MiXCR, keeping a single row per CDR3 protein. The sample has about half a million distinct CDR3 sequences; about a third are singletons. What was sequenced was sorted CD4+, CD8+, or CD8+CD57+ T cells (not recorded which) from PBMCs. Source of these receptors: a human donor with aplastic anemia.

The CDR3 DNA follows: TGCGCCAGCAGCCAAGATCAAACAGCATACTTTAACTATGGCTACACCTTC. Translating gives CASSQDQTAYFNYGYTF. The chain links TRBV4-3 to TRBJ1-2; no reliable D call. The germline V gene has CDR1 LGHNA and CDR2 YSLEER. V gave up 0 bases and J gave up 1 base, with 15 bases separating them. This CDR3 has 17 amino acids.

This clonotype came up a few times. The genes are TRBV10-3 and TRBJ2-1; 7 bases are a match to TRBD2. Unmatched junction bases numbered 10, after V lost 11 bases and J lost 0 bases. The germline V gene has CDR1 ENHRY and CDR2 SYGVKD. This CDR3 spans 15 amino acids. The CDR3 DNA reads TGTGCCGCCGGACGGGCGGGAGACTCCTACAATGAGCAGTTCTTC. This sequence encodes CAAGRAGDSYNEQFF.

The chain couples TRBV5-6 to TRBJ2-7; weak D call: TRBD2 (7 bases). In germline, CDR1 is SGHDT, CDR2 YYEEEE. V was trimmed by 7 bases and J by 5 bases, leaving 22 bases between them. This CDR3 comprises 15 residues. The CDR3 nucleotides are TGTGCCAGCGTCCGAGGGGGGGTCTACCCCCACGAGCAGTACTTC. Its translation: CASVRGGVYPHEQYF. The whole variable domain, filled in from reference TRBV5-6 and TRBJ2-7, reads DAGVTQSPTHLIKTRGQQVTLRCSPKSGHDTVSWYQQALGQGPQFIFQYYEEEERQRGNFPDRFSGHQFPNYSSELNVNALLLGDSALYLCASVRGGVYPHEQYFGPGTRLTVT.

V and J are TRBV15 and TRBJ1-6; D may be TRBD1 (5 bases). V was cut by 0 bases and J by 7 bases, with 13 bases left in between. The V gene's germline CDR1 is LNHNV and CDR2 YYDKDF (reference sequence). The CDR3 totals 16 residues. The DNA of the CDR3 is TGTGCCACCAGCAGAGATGGGGCAGGGTACAATTCACCCCTCCACTTT. Protein sequence: CATSRDGAGYNSPLHF.

The chain is built from TRBV5-1 and TRBJ2-3; 11 bases are shared with TRBD1. Germline lookup yields CDR1 SGHRS and CDR2 YFSETQ. The CDR3 totals 19 residues. Trimming cost V 1 base and J 0 bases; bases outside gene matches: 10. The CDR3 is CASSLRTGGLRSSTDTQYF. The CDR3, as DNA: TGCGCCAGCAGCTTGCGGACAGGGGGCCTTCGGTCTAGCACAGATACGCAGTATTTT.

In this sample, this clonotype turned up many times. The V and J genes are TRBV9 and TRBJ2-7; no clear D gene. V lost 0 bases, J lost 3 bases, and 16 bases lay in between. CDR1 and CDR2 from the germline V gene are SGDLS and YYNGEE. This CDR3 contains 16 residues. CDR3 loop: CASSVGSGRPDYEQYF. DNA for the CDR3: TGTGCCAGCAGCGTAGGATCCGGGCGACCGGACTACGAGCAGTACTTC.

This clonotype was recorded at least ten times. J is TRBJ1-2 and V is TRBV12-3 or TRBV12-4; 12 bases are a match to TRBD1. There are 14 residues in the CDR3. V gave up 6 bases and J gave up 4 bases; unmatched junction bases: 3. CDR3: CASRGTGGIYGYTF. CDR3 DNA: TGTGCCAGCAGGGGGACAGGGGGCATCTATGGCTACACCTTC.

This clonotype appeared once. This chain uses TRBV29-1 with TRBJ2-2, with D perhaps being TRBD1 or TRBD2 (5 bases each). V lost 2 bases and J 3 bases, leaving 16 bases between the germline ends. Looked up from germline, CDR1 is SQVTM and CDR2 is ANQGSEA. The CDR3 length is 16 residues. Here the CDR3 reads CSVETGLDRDTGELFF. For the CDR3, the DNA is TGCAGCGTTGAAACAGGACTTGACAGAGACACCGGGGAGCTGTTTTTT.

This clonotype came up a few times. The chain carries TRBV11-2 and TRBJ2-3, with 9 bases lining up with TRBD2. CDR1 is SGHAT, CDR2 FQNNGV, per germline. V lost 5 bases and J lost 1; bases outside the gene matches: 7. The CDR3 runs 16 residues. The CDR3 here is CASSLISGGGTDTQYF. DNA of the CDR3: TGTGCCAGCAGCCTAATTAGCGGGGGAGGCACAGATACGCAGTATTTT.

This clonotype has a count of ten or more. The genes are TRBV7-9 and TRBJ1-1; tentatively, D is TRBD1 (5 bases). Trimming shortened V by 0 bases and J by 4 bases, and 12 bases separated the two germline ends. Germline V gives CDR1 SEHNR, CDR2 FQNEAQ (reference sequence). The CDR3 runs to 15 residues. The CDR3 loop reads CASSLAGGEATEAFF. For the CDR3, the DNA is TGTGCCAGCAGCTTAGCAGGAGGGGAAGCCACTGAAGCTTTCTTT.

This clonotype was counted many times. The chain is built from TRBV7-2 and TRBJ2-5; D unclear. V was shortened by 1 base and J by 7 bases, with 10 bases between the two germline ends. The CDR3 consists of 13 residues. The germline V gene has CDR1 SGHTA and CDR2 FQGNSA. DNA of the CDR3: TGTGCCAGCAGCTTAGGACCAGGTGGGACCCAGTACTTC. Translating it yields CASSLGPGGTQYF.

The V call is TRBV4-2, the J call TRBJ2-1; D might be TRBD1 (6 bases). The CDR3 has 16 residues. CDR1 LGHNA and CDR2 YNFKEQ come from the germline V gene. The V end was cut by 0 bases, the J end by 4 bases, with 13 bases between. In nucleotides, the CDR3 is TGTGCCAGCAGCCAAGAACTGCAGGGGCGATACAATGAGCAGTTCTTC. It specifies CASSQELQGRYNEQFF.

This chain uses TRBV9 with TRBJ1-4; 7 nucleotides match TRBD1. Germline V lookup: CDR1 SGDLS, CDR2 YYNGEE. This CDR3 contains 17 residues. V was pared by 0 bases and J by 0 bases, with 5 bases of the junction left unmatched. The CDR3 loop reads CASSVGTGGATNEKLFF. As DNA, the CDR3 is TGTGCCAGCAGCGTAGGGACAGGCGGAGCAACTAATGAAAAACTGTTTTTT.

This clonotype is medium-sized. The chain couples TRBV2 to TRBJ1-2; unclear D gene. Germline CDR1 reads SNHLY; CDR2 reads FYNNEI. The V end was cut by 8 bases, the J end by 0 bases, with 4 bases between. The CDR3 spans 11 residues. The CDR3 DNA reads TGTGCCAGCGCATCTAACTATGGCTACACCTTC. This gives the protein CASASNYGYTF.

The rearrangement uses TRBV9 and TRBJ2-3, with 10 bases lining up with TRBD2. CDR3 length: 19 residues. V lost 0 bases to trimming and J lost 4 bases; unmatched junction nucleotides: 14. Germline lookup yields CDR1 SGDLS and CDR2 YYNGEE. The CDR3 DNA sequence: TGTGCCAGCAGCGTAGGGGGATTAGGACTAGCGGTCCCCCCAGATACGCAGTATTTT. Translated: CASSVGGLGLAVPPDTQYF.

This clonotype was picked up many times. The chain employs TRBV2 and TRBJ2-5; D might be TRBD2 (5 bases). This CDR3 is 15 amino acids long. Per the germline V gene, CDR1 is SNHLY and CDR2 is FYNNEI. Trimming shortened V by 6 bases and J by 2 bases, and 16 bases separated the two germline ends. The CDR3 sequence: CASSPPLGGQETQYF. The CDR3 DNA reads TGTGCCAGCAGCCCTCCACTAGGCGGGCAAGAGACCCAGTACTTC.

This clonotype was observed a handful of times. This may come from a read error, since a much larger clone is one base off. The chain carries TRBV25-1 and TRBJ1-3; D gene ambiguous. V shed 8 bases and J shed 1 base, with 3 bases lying between them. The germline V gene has CDR1 MGHDK and CDR2 SYGVNS. This CDR3 has 11 residues. The CDR3 DNA reads as TGTGCCAGCGCTTCTGGAAACACCATATATTTT. It translates to CASASGNTIYF.

The V and J genes are TRBV15 and TRBJ2-5; TRBD1 matches 7 bases. CDR3 size: 14 residues. Unmatched junction bases numbered 5, after V lost 0 bases and J lost 7 bases. Germline V gene data show CDR1 as LNHNV and CDR2 as YYDKDF (reference sequence). The CDR3 region is CATSRDMRQGTQYF. The CDR3 bases are TGTGCCACCAGCAGAGATATGCGACAGGGGACCCAGTACTTC.

The V gene is TRBV29-1, the J gene TRBJ2-7; TRBD2 agrees at 8 bases. This CDR3 is 13 amino acids long. The V gene's germline CDR1 is SQVTM and CDR2 ANQGSEA. Germline trimming cut 4 bases from V and 2 bases from J; bases unmatched to any gene: 4. This chain's CDR3 is CSVVGSGAYEQYF. The CDR3 DNA sequence: TGCAGCGTTGTGGGTAGCGGGGCCTACGAGCAGTACTTC.

The chain has TRBV30 and TRBJ2-1, with 9 bases fitting TRBD2. The CDR3 contains 15 residues. Germline V gene sequence: CDR1 GTSNPN, CDR2 SVGIG (reference sequence). The J segment lost 0 bases and the V segment lost 7 bases, leaving 7 bases of the junction unmatched. The CDR3 sequence is CASGREGDSYNEQFF. The CDR3 region has the DNA TGTGCCTCGGGGCGGGAGGGAGACTCCTACAATGAGCAGTTCTTC.

This rearrangement joins TRBV10-3 to TRBJ1-5; D gene unclear. Trimming took 10 bases from V and 3 from J, leaving 13 bases between them. Germline V gene sequence: CDR1 ENHRY, CDR2 SYGVKD. CDR3 length: 13 amino acids. CDR3 in amino acids: CASRFAANQPQHF. The DNA of the CDR3 is TGTGCCAGCCGATTCGCCGCCAATCAGCCCCAGCATTTT.

The sample holds many counts of this clonotype. This sequence joins TRBV5-1 and TRBJ1-6, with 9 bases matching TRBD1. Germline-derived CDR1 and CDR2 are SGHRS and YFSETQ. The CDR3 consists of 17 residues. V shed 5 bases and J 11 bases; nucleotides not matched to a gene: 17. The CDR3, as DNA: TGCGCCAGCAGGTCGACCCCCACAGGGGGCGACGGTGCACCCCTCCACTTT. Its protein is CASRSTPTGGDGAPLHF.

As for this clonotype: Being one base from a much bigger clone, this may be a read error. The chain couples TRBV7-8 to TRBJ1-2; D possibly corresponds to TRBD1 (5 bases). The CDR3 is made up of 16 amino acids. The V end lost 4 bases, the J end lost 0 bases, and 15 bases lay between the germline ends. Germline V gives CDR1 SGHVS, CDR2 FQNEAQ. The CDR3 spells CASSSAPTEANYGYTF. The CDR3 DNA is TGTGCCAGCAGCTCCGCCCCGACAGAAGCTAACTATGGCTACACCTTC.

V is TRBV7-3 and J is TRBJ2-1; TRBD1 agrees at 7 bases. Germline-derived CDR1 and CDR2 are SGHTA and FQGTGA. The CDR3 consists of 17 residues. The trim removed 0 bases at V and 2 bases at J, leaving 7 bases unmatched. In nucleotides, the CDR3 is TGTGCCAGCAGCTTAACGGGGGCTAGGGGGCCCTACAATGAGCAGTTCTTC. Amino acid sequence: CASSLTGARGPYNEQFF. Filled out from reference TRBV7-3 and TRBJ2-1, the complete variable domain reads GAGVSQTPSNKVTEKGKYVELRCDPISGHTALYWYRQSLGQGPEFLIYFQGTGAADDSGLPNDRFFAVRPEGSVSTLKIQRTERGDSAVYLCASSLTGARGPYNEQFFGPGTRLTVL.

The chain employs TRBV7-9 and TRBJ1-4; no clear D. CDR1 and CDR2 (germline): SEHNR, FQNEAQ (reference sequence). V was shortened by 5 bases and J by 6 bases, with 13 bases between the two germline ends. The CDR3 contains 14 residues. CDR3 DNA: TGTGCCAGCAGCGACGTCTTGTCAGATGAAAAACTGTTTTTT. Translating it yields CASSDVLSDEKLFF.

About this clonotype itself: Since a much larger clone is just one base distant, this may be a read error. The chain uses TRBV19 and TRBJ1-2; 9 bases are a match to TRBD1. This CDR3 region has 16 residues. Germline V gene lookup returns CDR1 LNHDA and CDR2 SQIVND (reference sequence). Written as DNA, the CDR3 is TGTGCCAGTAGCCCTACACAGGGGGCAGGTAACTATGGCCACACCTTC. Translation: CASSPTQGAGNYGHTF.